This passage covers 26 T cell receptor beta chains from one sample sequenced in a study of CD8+ T cells in alopecia areata. Reverse transcribed after extraction, RNA yielded cDNA as the sequencing template. Some clones are missing from TCRdb's copy, which holds only in-frame ones; the method was immunoSEQ multiplex PCR. The sample contains approximately 300,000 clones, none of them singletons. Sorting relied on CD4, CD8alpha, NKG2D, NKG2ACE and other markers applied to pooled cutaneous lymph node cells. Source material: CD4+ T cells sorted from a lymph node. The receptors were sampled from a C3H/HeJ mouse with alopecia areata. The mouse line has the MHC haplotype H2-k.

Note on this clone: All gene names here are mouse names. Incomplete CDR3 DNA: TGTGCTAGCAGTTTATCGACCGGGGGGCTTAGTGCAGAA. Its protein product is CASSLSTGGLSAE. The entire CDR3 is CASSLSTGGLSAETLYF. The chain uses TRBV29 and TRBJ2-3; TRBD2 might be the D (7 bases). The sequenced fragment ends 4 residues before the CDR3 boundary, so the rest is inferred from the germline J gene. The CDR3 runs to 17 residues. Germline loops: CDR1 MSHET, CDR2 SYDVDS. Trimming pared 0 bases from V and 0 bases from J, leaving 13 bases between.

Remarks on this clone: Mouse gene names apply. The CDR3 end falls 4 residues outside the read, so it is completed with the germline J gene. This chain uses TRBV5 with TRBJ2-3; D is uncertain. Germline assignment: CDR1 LGHNA and CDR2 YNLKQL (reference sequence). Trimming removed 0 bases at V and 0 bases at J, with 10 bases between. This CDR3 comprises 16 residues. The covered CDR3 bases are TGTGCCAGCAGCCAAGATGATGGCAGGAGTGCAGAA. This translates into CASSQDDGRSAE. The full CDR3 protein reads CASSQDDGRSAETLYF.

This clone was found a few times. Gene names are the mouse ones. Read coverage stops 4 residues before the CDR3 terminus; the germline J gene supplies the remainder. The chain is built from TRBV14 and TRBJ2-4; D may be TRBD1 (6 bases). With 4 bases removed from V and 0 bases from J, the gap between germline ends came to 9 bases. Per the germline V gene, CDR1 is SGHDT and CDR2 is FRDEAV. The CDR3 runs 14 residues. Here the CDR3 reads CASSPGQSQNTLYF. The sequenced part of the CDR3 DNA is TGTGCCAGCAGTCCTGGACAGAGTCAAAAC.

This clone has just a few counts. Genes here carry mouse names. The read halts 4 residues ahead of the CDR3 end, with the missing end drawn from the germline J gene. This CDR3 is also generated by other DNA sequences in the sample. The chain recombines TRBV13-3 with TRBJ2-7; D is unclear. Germline CDR1 reads NNHDY; CDR2 reads SYVADS. This CDR3 region has 12 residues. The CDR3 bases that were read are TGTGCCAGCAGTGATCCCATTTAT. Translation gives CASSDPIY. The CDR3 reads in full as CASSDPIYEQYF.

Points on this clone: Germline and genes here are mouse. Sequencing ends 4 residues short of the CDR3 end; the germline J gene provides the rest. The chain combines TRBV13-2 with TRBJ2-7, with 12 bases that match TRBD2. CDR3 size: 14 residues. Germline V CDR1 and CDR2: NNHNN, SYGAGS (reference sequence). The sequenced CDR3 bases are TGTGCCAGCGGTGGCCGGGACTGGGGGGAT. Residues: CASGGRDWGD. The entire CDR3 is CASGGRDWGDEQYF.

This clone has a handful of counts. A far larger clone is one nucleotide away, so this likely arose from a read error. Germline and genes: mouse. Read coverage stops 4 residues before the CDR3 terminus; the germline J gene supplies the remainder. This rearrangement joins TRBV13-3 to TRBJ2-2, with TRBD1 matching 7 bases. Trimming cost V 4 bases and J 1 base; bases outside gene matches: 1. CDR3 size: 14 residues. Looked up from germline, CDR1 is NNHDY and CDR2 is SYVADS. The part of the CDR3 DNA that was read is TGTGCCAGCAGTTACAGGGGAAACACCGGG. Translating gives CASSYRGNTG. The whole CDR3 protein reads CASSYRGNTGQLYF.

This clone was counted a few times. Gene names and germline match the mouse. The missing CDR3 end, 4 residues past where the read stops, is filled in from the germline J gene. The chain uses TRBV13-1 and TRBJ2-7, with 10 bases aligning to TRBD2. This CDR3 is 14 amino acids long. Germline loops: CDR1 NSHNY, CDR2 SYGAGN. Trimming removed 2 bases from V and 2 bases from J; junction bases left unmatched: 1. CDR3 DNA, as far as it was read: TGTGCCAGCAGTGAACTGGGGGGGACCTAT. Protein sequence: CASSELGGTY. The full CDR3 protein is CASSELGGTYEQYF.

This clone was counted many times. The gene names here belong to mouse. The read comes to an end 4 residues before the CDR3 does, leaving the germline J gene to fill in the end. The same CDR3 is also encoded by other DNA sequences in this sample. J is TRBJ2-2 and V is TRBV17; TRBD2 is a possible D gene (6 bases). V shed 3 bases and J shed 1 base, with 6 bases lying between them. The CDR3 has 14 residues. Germline assignment: CDR1 MNHDT and CDR2 YYDKIL. CDR3 sequence reads: CASSSGGNTGQLYF. The CDR3 bases that were read are TGTGCTAGCAGTAGTGGGGGAAACACCGGG.

In its sample, this clone was seen a few times. A much larger clonotype is one base distant, so this may be a read error. Gene names are the mouse ones. The read is 4 residues too short to cover the CDR3 end, so that end is filled in from the germline J gene. This specimen includes other DNA sequences encoding the same CDR3. The chain has TRBV5 and TRBJ2-2; possibly TRBD1 for D (5 bases). V was shortened by 6 bases and J by 1 base, with 6 bases between the two germline ends. The germline V gene encodes CDR1 LGHNA and CDR2 YNLKQL (reference sequence). This CDR3 has 13 residues. The CDR3 spells CASSQGNTGQLYF. The DNA read from the CDR3 is TGTGCCAGCAGTCAGGGAAACACCGGG.

About this clone itself: Gene names and germline refer to mouse. Sequencing ends 4 residues short of the CDR3 end; the germline J gene provides the rest. The chain couples TRBV13-3 to TRBJ2-5, with TRBD2 matching 8 bases. J gave up 0 bases and V 4 bases, and 7 bases lay outside the gene matches. CDR1 is NNHDY and CDR2 is SYVADS in the germline V gene. The CDR3 sequence is 16 residues long. The CDR3 DNA, read in part, is TGTGCCAGCAGTCCCGGGACTGGAAGTAACCAAGAC. It encodes CASSPGTGSNQD. From start to end, the CDR3 is CASSPGTGSNQDTQYF.

Notes on this clone: Gene names and germline match the mouse. The read ends 4 residues shy of where the CDR3 ends; the end is completed using the germline J gene. V usage is TRBV19 and J usage is TRBJ2-2; D is perhaps TRBD1 (5 bases). The CDR3 runs 15 residues. The germline CDR1 and CDR2 sequences are FNHDT and SITEND (reference sequence). Trimming cost V 1 base and J 2 bases, with 9 bases left between them. CDR3 sequence reads: CASSISGPNTGQLYF. CDR3 DNA (partial): TGTGCCAGCAGTATATCAGGGCCGAACACCGGG.

In this sample, this clone turned up a few times. Gene names follow the mouse nomenclature. The CDR3 loop is CASSRGLGVVAGQLYF. The part of the CDR3 DNA that was read is TGTGCCAGCAGCCGGGGACTGGGGGTGGTCGCCGGG. The chain uses TRBV4 and TRBJ2-2; 11 bases align to TRBD2. The CDR3 end is not reached by the read, which stops 4 residues before it; the germline J gene fills it in. The CDR3 is 16 residues long. Trimming removed 5 bases from V and 6 bases from J; junction bases left unmatched: 8. Germline CDR1 reads LGHDT; CDR2 reads YNNKQL (reference sequence).

As concerns this clone: Mouse gene names apply. The read is 4 residues too short to cover the CDR3 end, so that end is filled in from the germline J gene. Other DNA sequences in this specimen translate into the identical CDR3. The rearrangement links TRBV13-1 to TRBJ1-1; D not certain. Trimming took off 2 bases at V and 0 bases at J, with 8 bases between the two ends. In germline, CDR1 is NSHNY, CDR2 SYGAGN. This CDR3 region has 14 residues. CDR3 amino acids: CASSDSRANTEVFF. The sequenced CDR3 bases are TGTGCCAGCAGTGACTCCAGAGCAAACACA.

Worth noting for this clone: Mouse names are used for the genes. Read coverage stops 4 residues before the CDR3 terminus; the germline J gene supplies the remainder. Distinct nucleotide sequences in the sample also encode this CDR3. The gene calls are TRBV31 and TRBJ2-3, with 7 positions matching TRBD2. Germline assignment: CDR1 GKSSPN and CDR2 SITVG. Germline trimming cut 3 bases from V and 0 bases from J; bases unmatched to any gene: 0. The CDR3 sequence is 13 residues long. CDR3 sequence reads: CAWSWGSAETLYF. The covered CDR3 bases are TGTGCCTGGAGCTGGGGGAGTGCAGAA. The whole variable domain, remainder taken from reference TRBV31 and TRBJ2-3, is AQTIHQWPVAEIKAVGSPLSLGCTIKGKSSPNLYWYWQATGGTLQQLFYSITVGQVESVVQLNLSASRPKDDQFILSTEKLLLSHSGFYLCAWSWGSAETLYFGSGTRLTVL.

Regarding this clone: The gene names given are mouse names. The read terminates 4 residues ahead of where the CDR3 ends, so the germline J gene completes it. The chain has TRBV13-3 and TRBJ1-1; maybe TRBD1 (6 bases). V shed 4 bases and J shed 0 bases, with 10 bases lying between them. The CDR3 has 14 amino acids. Germline values: CDR1 NNHDY, CDR2 SYVADS. The CDR3 sequence: CASSSGTPNTEVFF. The covered CDR3 bases are TGTGCCAGCAGTTCCGGGACACCAAACACA.

About this clone itself: Gene names are mouse gene names. The read halts 4 residues ahead of the CDR3 end, with the missing end drawn from the germline J gene. This chain uses TRBV31 with TRBJ1-2; possibly TRBD1 for D (5 bases). Germline CDR1 and CDR2: GKSSPN and SITVG. V was pared by 0 bases and J by 2 bases, with 10 bases between. CDR3 length: 14 amino acids. This CDR3 is CAWSLPGRNSDYTF. Partial CDR3 DNA: TGTGCCTGGAGTCTACCAGGGAGGAACTCC.

Notes on this clone: Genes and germline come from the mouse. The read ends 4 residues early relative to the CDR3; the germline J gene fills the gap. This chain joins TRBV5 and TRBJ1-2, with D tentatively TRBD1 (6 bases). Germline CDR1 reads LGHNA; CDR2 reads YNLKQL (reference sequence). This CDR3 spans 14 amino acids. The V end was cut by 4 bases, the J end by 0 bases, with 9 bases between. The part of the CDR3 DNA that was read is TGTGCCAGCAGCCCGACAGGCACAAACTCC. It specifies CASSPTGTNS. The CDR3 in full is CASSPTGTNSDYTF.

On this clone itself: The gene names given are mouse names. This sample also contains other DNA sequences that code for the same CDR3. The part of the CDR3 DNA that was read is TGTGCCAGCAGTGAGGGGGGCGCCGACACA. Residues: CASSEGGADT. The whole CDR3 sequence reads CASSEGGADTEVFF. The V and J genes are TRBV13-3 and TRBJ1-1; possibly TRBD1 for D (6 bases). The read terminates 4 residues ahead of where the CDR3 ends, so the germline J gene completes it. The V end was cut by 2 bases, the J end by 3 bases, with 11 bases between. Germline CDR1 NNHDY, CDR2 SYVADS. CDR3 size: 14 residues.

This clone turned up a few times. Mouse names are used for the genes. Sequencing ends 4 residues short of the CDR3 end; the germline J gene provides the rest. This chain connects TRBV1 to TRBJ2-5; 7 bases fit TRBD1. Germline CDR1 NSQYPW, CDR2 LRSPGD (reference sequence). CDR3 size: 14 residues. The CDR3: CTCSARDRKDTQYF. CDR3 DNA, as far as it was read: TGCACCTGCAGTGCGCGGGACAGAAAAGAC.

This clone has a handful of counts. Here the gene names and germline are mouse. The read ends 4 residues early relative to the CDR3; the germline J gene fills the gap. V and J are TRBV13-1 and TRBJ2-1; 12 bases are a match to TRBD2. From germline, CDR1 is NSHNY and CDR2 SYGAGN. The CDR3 length is 15 residues. The part of the CDR3 DNA that was read is TGTGCCAGCAGTGAGGACTGGGGGGGGAGGGCT. Amino acids: CASSEDWGGRA. The CDR3 reads in full as CASSEDWGGRAEQFF.

This clone was recorded a few times. Germline and genes: mouse. Read sequence stops 4 residues before the CDR3 end, and the germline J gene provides the missing end. The rearrangement links TRBV13-1 to TRBJ2-1; TRBD2 agrees at 10 bases. This CDR3 spans 14 amino acids. Germline CDR1 is NSHNY and CDR2 is SYGAGN. The CDR3 bases that were read are TGTGCCAGCAGTGACTGGGGGGGCGCGGCT. Amino acid sequence: CASSDWGGAA. The entire CDR3 protein reads CASSDWGGAAEQFF.

This clone was counted a few times. Here the gene names and germline are mouse. The read stops 4 residues short of the end of the CDR3; the missing end is completed from the germline J gene. The chain couples TRBV13-2 to TRBJ2-7, with 11 bases that match TRBD2. CDR1 is NNHNN and CDR2 is SYGAGS in the germline V gene (reference sequence). Losses at the gene ends were 5 bases for V and 2 bases for J; bases not matched to a gene: 6. The CDR3 has 15 residues. Partial CDR3 DNA: TGTGCCAGCGGCCCTCGGGACTGGGGGACCTAT. It codes for CASGPRDWGTY. The whole CDR3 region reads CASGPRDWGTYEQYF.

With regard to this clone: Any gene name here is a mouse gene name. The read ends 4 residues before the CDR3 terminus; that terminus is restored from the germline J gene. The genes are TRBV19 and TRBJ2-2, with 7 bases lining up with TRBD2. CDR3 length: 11 residues. Germline loops: CDR1 FNHDT, CDR2 SITEND (reference sequence). The CDR3 loop reads CASMGGGQLYF. The covered CDR3 bases are TGTGCCAGCATGGGGGGCGGG.

Comments on this clone: Gene names follow the mouse nomenclature. The read terminates 4 residues ahead of where the CDR3 ends, so the germline J gene completes it. V gene TRBV14 combines with J gene TRBJ2-5; 10 nucleotides agree with TRBD2. The ends lost 5 bases at V and 0 bases at J; junction bases unmatched: 3. This CDR3 is 15 amino acids long. Germline loops: CDR1 SGHDT, CDR2 FRDEAV. CDR3 DNA, as far as it was read: TGTGCCAGCAGACTGGGGGGGATTAACCAAGAC. It translates to CASRLGGINQD. The entire CDR3 protein reads CASRLGGINQDTQYF.

This clone was seen more than once but under ten times. Any gene name here is a mouse gene name. The read stops 4 residues short of the end of the CDR3; the missing end is completed from the germline J gene. The sample contains more than one DNA sequence encoding this CDR3. This chain uses TRBV13-3 with TRBJ2-5; 9 bases are a match to TRBD1. The CDR3 has 14 amino acids. Germline CDR1 is NNHDY and CDR2 is SYVADS. The CDR3 sequence is CASSRDRAGDTQYF. The part of the CDR3 DNA that was read is TGTGCCAGCAGTCGGGACAGGGCAGGAGAC.

This clone has only a few counts. Mouse names are used for the genes. The observed sequence ends 4 residues before the CDR3 terminus, with the missing tail filled in from the germline J gene. V gene TRBV1 combines with J gene TRBJ2-5, with 7 bases aligning to TRBD1. Germline V gives CDR1 NSQYPW, CDR2 LRSPGD (reference sequence). V gave up 5 bases and J gave up 2 bases; unmatched junction bases: 4. The CDR3 contains 14 residues. CDR3 DNA, as far as it was read: TGCACCTGCAGTCCCGGGACAGTCCAAGAC. Protein: CTCSPGTVQD. Given in full, the CDR3 is CTCSPGTVQDTQYF.